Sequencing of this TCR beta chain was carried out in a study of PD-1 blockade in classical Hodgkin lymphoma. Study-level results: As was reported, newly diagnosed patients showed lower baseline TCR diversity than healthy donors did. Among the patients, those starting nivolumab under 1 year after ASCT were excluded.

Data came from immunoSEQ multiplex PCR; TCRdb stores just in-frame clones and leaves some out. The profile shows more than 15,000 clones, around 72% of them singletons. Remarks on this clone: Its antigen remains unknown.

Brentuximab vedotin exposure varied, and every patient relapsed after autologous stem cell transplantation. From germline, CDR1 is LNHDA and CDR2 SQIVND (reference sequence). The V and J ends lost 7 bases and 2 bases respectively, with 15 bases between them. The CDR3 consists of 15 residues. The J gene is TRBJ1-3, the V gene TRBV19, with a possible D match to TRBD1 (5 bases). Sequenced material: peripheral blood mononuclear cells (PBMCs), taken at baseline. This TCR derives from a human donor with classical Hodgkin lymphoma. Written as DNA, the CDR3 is TGTGCCAGTATAAGAGGCGGGACGGCTGGAAACACCATATATTTT. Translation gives CASIRGGTAGNTIYF.